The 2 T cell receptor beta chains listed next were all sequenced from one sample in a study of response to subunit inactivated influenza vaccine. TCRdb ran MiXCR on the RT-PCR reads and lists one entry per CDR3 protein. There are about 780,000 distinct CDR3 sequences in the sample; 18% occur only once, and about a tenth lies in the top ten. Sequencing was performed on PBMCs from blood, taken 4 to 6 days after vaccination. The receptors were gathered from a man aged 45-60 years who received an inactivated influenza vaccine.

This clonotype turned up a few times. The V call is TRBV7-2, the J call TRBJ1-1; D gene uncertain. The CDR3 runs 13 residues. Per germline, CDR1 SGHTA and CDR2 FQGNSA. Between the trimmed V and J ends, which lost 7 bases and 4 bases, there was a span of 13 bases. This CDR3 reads CASTVGRSTEAFF. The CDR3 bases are TGTGCCAGCACGGTGGGCAGGAGCACTGAAGCTTTCTTT.

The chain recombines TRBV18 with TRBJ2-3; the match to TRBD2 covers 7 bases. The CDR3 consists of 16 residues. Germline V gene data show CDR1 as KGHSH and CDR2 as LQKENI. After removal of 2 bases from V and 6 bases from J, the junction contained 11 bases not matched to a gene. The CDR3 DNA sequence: TGTGCCAGCTCACCATTGGCAGCTACGCGGGGGGATACGCAGTATTTT. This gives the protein CASSPLAATRGDTQYF.